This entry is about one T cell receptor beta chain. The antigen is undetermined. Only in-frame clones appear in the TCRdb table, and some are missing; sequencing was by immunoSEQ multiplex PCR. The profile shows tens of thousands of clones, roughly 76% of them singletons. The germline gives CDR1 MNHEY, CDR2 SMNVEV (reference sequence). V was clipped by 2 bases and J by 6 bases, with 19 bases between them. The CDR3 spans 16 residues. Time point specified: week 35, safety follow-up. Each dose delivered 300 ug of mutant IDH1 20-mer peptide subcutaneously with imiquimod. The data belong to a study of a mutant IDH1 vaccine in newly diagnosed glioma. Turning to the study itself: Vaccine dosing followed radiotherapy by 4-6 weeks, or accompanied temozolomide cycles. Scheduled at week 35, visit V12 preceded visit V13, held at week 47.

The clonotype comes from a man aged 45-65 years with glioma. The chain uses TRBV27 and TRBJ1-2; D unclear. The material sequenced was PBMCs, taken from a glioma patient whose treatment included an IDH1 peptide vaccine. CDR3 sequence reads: CASSLRASLGSDGYTF. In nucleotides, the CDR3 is TGTGCCAGCAGTTTACGAGCATCGTTAGGGAGCGATGGCTACACCTTC.